This record concerns one T cell receptor beta chain sequence. Its antigen is still unknown. The data were produced by immunoSEQ multiplex PCR, yet TCRdb's version contains in-frame clones alone and is incomplete. This table has 2 million to 2.5 million clones, over 85% appearing once. HIV-negative, healthy adults without recent acute infections or vaccinations were the donors. This sample stems from a study of shared clonotypes between healthy human individuals. Study-wide results and limits: Among donors, the sharing of clonotypes was expected to be influenced by sequencing depth. It was the few donors that limited the genetic and exposure-history diversity represented. It was observed that 5% to 6% of naive CD4 clonotypes were shared across a few donors.

Trimming cost V 9 bases and J 1 base, with 15 bases left between them. Germline values: CDR1 LNHDA, CDR2 SQIVND (reference sequence). This CDR3 is 14 amino acids long. The sample comprised naive CD4+ T cells from PBMCs. As for subset: CD45RA+ positively selected. This clonotype was obtained from a man younger than 35 in good health. Some clones in this sample may be carry-over from other donors' samples. The chain recombines TRBV19 with TRBJ1-1, with D perhaps TRBD1 (5 bases). This CDR3 is CASEAGFANTEAFF. The CDR3 nucleotides are TGTGCCAGCGAGGCAGGGTTCGCGAACACTGAAGCTTTCTTT.